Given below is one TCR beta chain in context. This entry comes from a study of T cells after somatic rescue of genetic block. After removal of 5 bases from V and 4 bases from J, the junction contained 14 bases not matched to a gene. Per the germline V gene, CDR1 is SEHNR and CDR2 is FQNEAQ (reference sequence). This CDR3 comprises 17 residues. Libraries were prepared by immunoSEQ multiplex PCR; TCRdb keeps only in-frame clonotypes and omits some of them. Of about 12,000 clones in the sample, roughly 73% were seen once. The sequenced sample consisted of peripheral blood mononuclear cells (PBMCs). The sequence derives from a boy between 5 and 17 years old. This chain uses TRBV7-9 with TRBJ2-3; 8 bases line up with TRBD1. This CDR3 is CASSPTRTGLVPDTQYF. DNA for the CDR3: TGTGCCAGCAGCCCGACTCGGACAGGGTTAGTCCCAGATACGCAGTATTTT.